The clone carrying this TCR beta chain was seen at least ten times. This sample stems from a study of tumor-infiltrating lymphocytes in oesophageal squamous cell carcinoma. TCRdb ran MiXCR on the PCR reads and lists one entry per CDR3 protein. The sample consists of more than 15,000 distinct CDR3 sequences, 40% to 55% of them appearing once. Germline lookup yields CDR1 SGHAT and CDR2 FQNNGV. The CDR3 is made up of 13 amino acids. V lost 1 base and J 5 bases, leaving 7 bases between the germline ends. The specimen was esophageal tumor tissue. This receptor was identified in a male donor with esophageal squamous cell carcinoma. The V and J genes are TRBV11-2 and TRBJ2-3, with D hard to call. The CDR3 protein is CASSLGLLDTQYF. CDR3 DNA sequence: TGTGCCAGCAGCTTAGGACTGTTAGATACGCAGTATTTT. The full variable domain, its missing parts supplied by reference TRBV11-2 and TRBJ2-3, is EAGVAQSPRYKIIEKRQSVAFWCNPISGHATLYWYQQILGQGPKLLIQFQNNGVVDDSQLPKDRFSAERLKGVDSTLKIQPAKLEDSAVYLCASSLGLLDTQYFGPGTRLTVL.